The source of this TCR beta chain is a study of OX40 agonist ivuxolimab in advanced cancers. Study-level background: Patients were under 90% male with ages roughly 23 to 79, mean roughly 64. In three patients, partial responses were observed, one with hepatocellular carcinoma and two with cutaneous melanoma.

Study-level results: Antigen specificity remained undetermined for the expanded peripheral T cells. CD8+ T cells were the subset that, on average, had more expanded clones than CD4+.

A note on this clone: The antigen is unknown.

Clones were sequenced by immunoSEQ multiplex PCR, and TCRdb holds only the in-frame ones, with some missing. There are about 58,000 clones in the sample; about 85% occur only once, and about 0.8% lies in the top ten. CDR1 SNHLY and CDR2 FYNNEI come from the germline V gene. J gave up 8 bases and V 8 bases, and 4 bases lay outside the gene matches. The CDR3 is 12 residues long. The rearrangement uses TRBV2 and TRBJ1-4; 8 bases line up with TRBD1. The sequencing used CD4+ or CD8+ T cells sorted from blood, collected in a trial of the OX40 agonist ivuxolimab. This clonotype originated in an adult with an advanced solid tumor such as melanoma, head and neck, liver or kidney cancer. CDR3 loop: CASGAGGEKLFF. The CDR3 DNA sequence: TGTGCCAGCGGAGCAGGGGGCGAAAAACTGTTTTTT.